Listed below are T cell receptor beta chains from one sample, sequenced in a study of cytomegalovirus exposure and HLA in healthy donors. Produced via immunoSEQ multiplex PCR; TCRdb's table is partial and in-frame only. The sample has around 150,000 clones; around 74% are singletons. Sequencing used PBMCs. The receptors here all came from a female donor in good health and CMV-seronegative. The CDR3 runs from the conserved cysteine through the conserved F or W. Each record gives: J gene, clone size, V gene, D gene, CDR3 protein, CDR3 DNA. D genes are given only for firm matches. The size entry is marked missing in some rows and otherwise reads once, few, many or a size class.

TRBJ1-5 | once | TRBV7-2 | . | CASSPREDQPQHF | TGTGCCAGCAGCCCTAGGGAGGATCAGCCCCAGCATTTT
TRBJ2-2 | . | TRBV5-1 | TRBD2 | CASSLDGGTNTGELFF | TGCGCCAGCAGCTTGGACGGGGGGACGAACACCGGGGAGCTGTTTTTT
TRBJ1-6 | . | TRBV7-9 | . | CASSLKLPGNSPLHF | TGTGCCAGCAGCTTAAAGCTCCCGGGGAATTCACCCCTCCACTTT
TRBJ2-1 | many | TRBV5-6 | . | CASTSGGSLYNEQFF | TGTGCCAGCACCTCGGGGGGCTCGCTCTACAATGAGCAGTTCTTC
TRBJ2-7 | . | TRBV4-1 | TRBD2 | CASSQELRLAGYSYEQYF | TGCGCCAGCAGCCAAGAATTACGGCTAGCGGGATACTCCTACGAGCAGTACTTC
TRBJ1-1 | . | TRBV7-9 | TRBD1 | CASSWGQSTTTNTEAFF | TGTGCCAGCAGCTGGGGACAGTCCACGACTACCAACACTGAAGCTTTCTTT
TRBJ1-4 | . | TRBV2 | TRBD1 | CASSPRTGVEKLFF | TGTGCCAGCAGCCCTAGGACAGGGGTTGAAAAACTGTTTTTT
TRBJ2-7 | . | TRBV19 | TRBD1 | CASRGTVSGFDEQYF | TGTGCCAGTAGGGGGACAGTTAGTGGATTTGACGAGCAGTACTTC
TRBJ1-4 | . | TRBV6-1 | TRBD1 | CASSETGKNEKLFF | TGTGCCAGTAGTGAGACAGGGAAGAATGAAAAACTGTTTTTT
TRBJ2-3 | . | TRBV2 | . | CASSVLLARTDTQYF | TGTGCCAGCAGTGTCCTCCTAGCGCGCACAGATACGCAGTATTTT
TRBJ1-5 | . | TRBV28 | . | CASSPLGKVSTGPQHF | TGTGCCAGCAGTCCCCTCGGGAAAGTGTCTACGGGGCCCCAGCATTTT
TRBJ1-5 | few | TRBV7-2 | TRBD1 | CASSSHRGLPGNQPQHF | TGTGCCAGCAGCTCGCACAGGGGGCTGCCGGGCAATCAGCCCCAGCATTTT
TRBJ2-2 | . | TRBV15 | TRBD2 | CATSRALAGAGELFF | TGTGCCACCAGCAGAGCTCTAGCGGGGGCCGGGGAGCTGTTTTTT
TRBJ2-5 | . | TRBV7-2 | . | CASIPLSGSQETQYF | TGTGCCAGCATCCCCCTCTCGGGGAGCCAAGAGACCCAGTACTTC
TRBJ1-1 | . | TRBV7-9 | . | CASSWEGTSGAFF | TGTGCCAGCAGCTGGGAGGGTACGAGCGGAGCTTTCTTT
TRBJ2-7 | . | TRBV19 | TRBD2 | CASSMSLAGPLDEQYF | TGTGCCAGTAGTATGTCATTAGCGGGGCCCTTGGACGAGCAGTACTTC
TRBJ2-3 | . | TRBV9 | TRBD2 | CASSRTSGSTDTQYF | TGTGCCAGCAGCAGGACTAGCGGAAGCACAGATACGCAGTATTTT
TRBJ1-2 | . | TRBV2 | . | CASSTGTYGYTF | TGTGCCAGCAGCACAGGGACCTATGGCTACACCTTC
TRBJ2-7 | . | TRBV28 | TRBD1 | CASNGQGPYEQYF | TGTGCCAGCAATGGACAGGGCCCCTACGAGCAGTACTTC
TRBJ2-7 | few | TRBV4-1 | . | CASSQDLMTEQYF | TGCGCCAGCAGCCAAGATCTTATGACTGAGCAGTACTTC
TRBJ1-1 | . | TRBV29-1 | . | CSADRGGEAFF | TGCAGCGCGGACCGCGGCGGGGAAGCTTTCTTT
TRBJ1-2 | once | TRBV7-8 | . | CASSLGTATYGYTF | TGTGCCAGCAGCTTAGGGACAGCGACCTATGGCTACACCTTC
TRBJ2-2 | . | TRBV7-8 | . | CASSLGGTGELFF | TGTGCCAGCAGCTTAGGAGGGACCGGGGAGCTGTTTTTT
TRBJ2-1 | . | TRBV7-9 | TRBD2 | CASSLAKRGPYNEQFF | TGTGCCAGCAGCTTAGCCAAGCGGGGGCCTTACAATGAGCAGTTCTTC
TRBJ1-5 | . | TRBV6-5 | TRBD1 | CASSYSGTGVNQPQHF | TGTGCCAGCAGTTACTCCGGGACAGGGGTCAATCAGCCCCAGCATTTT
TRBJ1-1 | . | TRBV19 | . | CASNQQVSPGTEAFF | TGTGCCAGTAACCAGCAGGTCTCCCCCGGCACTGAAGCTTTCTTT
TRBJ2-7 | . | TRBV6-6 | TRBD1 | CASRETGLYEQYF | TGTGCCAGCAGGGAGACAGGGCTCTACGAGCAGTACTTC
TRBJ1-1 | . | TRBV5-1 | TRBD1 | CASSSDRGTEAFF | TGCGCCAGCAGCTCAGACAGGGGGACTGAAGCTTTCTTT
TRBJ2-2 | . | TRBV27 | TRBD1 | CASSPLGTGDLGELFF | TGTGCCAGCAGTCCCCTCGGGACAGGGGATCTCGGGGAGCTGTTTTTT
TRBJ1-1 | . | TRBV5-1 | . | CASSLSQGSEAFF | TGCGCCAGCAGCTTGTCCCAGGGTTCTGAAGCTTTCTTT